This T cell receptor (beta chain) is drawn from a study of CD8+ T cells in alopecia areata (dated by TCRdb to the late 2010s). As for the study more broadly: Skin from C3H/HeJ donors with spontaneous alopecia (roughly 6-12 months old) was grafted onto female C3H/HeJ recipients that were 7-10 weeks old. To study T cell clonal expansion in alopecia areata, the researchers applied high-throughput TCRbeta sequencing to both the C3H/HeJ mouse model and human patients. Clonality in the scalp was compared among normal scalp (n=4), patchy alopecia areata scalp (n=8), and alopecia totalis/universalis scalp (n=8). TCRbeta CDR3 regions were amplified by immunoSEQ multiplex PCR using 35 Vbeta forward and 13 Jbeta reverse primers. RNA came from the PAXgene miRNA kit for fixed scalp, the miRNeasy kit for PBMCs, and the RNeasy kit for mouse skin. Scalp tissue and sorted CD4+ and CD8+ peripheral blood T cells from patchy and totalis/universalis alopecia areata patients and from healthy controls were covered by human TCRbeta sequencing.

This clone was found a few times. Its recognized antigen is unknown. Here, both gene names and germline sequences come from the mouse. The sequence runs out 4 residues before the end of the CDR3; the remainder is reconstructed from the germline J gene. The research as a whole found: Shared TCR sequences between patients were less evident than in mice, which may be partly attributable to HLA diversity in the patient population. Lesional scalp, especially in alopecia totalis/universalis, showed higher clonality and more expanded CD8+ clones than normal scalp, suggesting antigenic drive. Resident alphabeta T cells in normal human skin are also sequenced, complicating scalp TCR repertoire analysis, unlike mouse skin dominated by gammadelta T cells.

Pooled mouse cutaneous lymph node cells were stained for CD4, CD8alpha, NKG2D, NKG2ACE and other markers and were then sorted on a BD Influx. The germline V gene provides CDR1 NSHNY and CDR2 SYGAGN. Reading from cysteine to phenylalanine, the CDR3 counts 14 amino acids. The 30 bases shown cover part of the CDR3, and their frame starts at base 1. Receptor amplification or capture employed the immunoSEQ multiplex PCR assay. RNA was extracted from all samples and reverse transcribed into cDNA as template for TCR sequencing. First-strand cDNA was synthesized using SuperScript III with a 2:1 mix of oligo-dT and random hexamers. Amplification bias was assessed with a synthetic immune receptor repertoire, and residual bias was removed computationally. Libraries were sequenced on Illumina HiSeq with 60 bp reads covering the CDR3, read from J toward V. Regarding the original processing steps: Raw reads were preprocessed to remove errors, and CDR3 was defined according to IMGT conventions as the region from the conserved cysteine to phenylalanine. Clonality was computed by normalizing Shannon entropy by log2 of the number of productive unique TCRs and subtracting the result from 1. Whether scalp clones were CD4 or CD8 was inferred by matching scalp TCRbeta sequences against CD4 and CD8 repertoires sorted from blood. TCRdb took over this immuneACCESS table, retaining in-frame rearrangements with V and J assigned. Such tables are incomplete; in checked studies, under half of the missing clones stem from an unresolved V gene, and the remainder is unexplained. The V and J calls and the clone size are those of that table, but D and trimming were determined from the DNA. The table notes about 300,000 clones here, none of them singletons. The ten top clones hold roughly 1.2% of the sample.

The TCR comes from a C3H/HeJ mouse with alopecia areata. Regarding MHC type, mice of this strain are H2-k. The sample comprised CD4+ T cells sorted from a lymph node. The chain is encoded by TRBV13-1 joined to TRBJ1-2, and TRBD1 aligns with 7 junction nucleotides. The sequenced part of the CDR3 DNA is TGTGCCAGCAGTGATGAGGGGGCGCGGTCC. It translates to CASSDEGARS. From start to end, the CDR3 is CASSDEGARSDYTF.